This T cell receptor (beta chain) came from a study of T cell responses to AZD1222 COVID-19 vaccine. The CDR3 totals 18 residues. Germline V gene lookup returns CDR1 MGHRA and CDR2 YSYEKL. Trimming removed 3 bases from V and 0 bases from J; junction bases left unmatched: 7. This clone was counted between two and nine times. The antigen remains undetermined. Study results and caveats: Most donors were white British, females outnumbered males, and clonal diversity was possibly underestimated. Among those given AZD1222, only five to seven were seropositive at baseline.

Measured with immunoSEQ multiplex PCR; TCRdb has only the in-frame clones, and not every one. The sample holds some 100,000 clones, around 90% seen once. The sequence was obtained from an adult in good health. The sample in question was peripheral blood, obtained on day 0 of AZD1222 vaccination. The V gene is TRBV4-1, the J gene TRBJ1-6; TRBD1 aligns across 8 bases. The CDR3 bases are TGCGCCAGCAGCCACCACGCAGGACAGGGCTCCTATAATTCACCCCTCCACTTT. It codes for CASSHHAGQGSYNSPLHF.